The present T cell receptor beta chain was sequenced within a study of blood T cells in healthy people across ages (dated by TCRdb to between 2014 and 2017). About the full investigation: In model experiments, template switching captured roughly one uniquely barcoded TCR beta cDNA molecule for every two T cells. Age-related changes in TCR beta repertoire diversity were measured in the study by deep sequencing normalized with unique cDNA molecular identifiers. The donors were divided into four age groups: young (average roughly 17 years), middle-aged (approximately 39), aged (about 60) and long-lived (about 80). Donors of different ages were randomly distributed across sequencing lanes to avoid experimental bias. The study analyzed two additional independent replicas of 1 million unique cDNA reads from the same blood draw for two donors, one aged 18 to 30 and one aged 80 or older. General conclusions and limits of the study: Observed TCR beta diversity per million T cells fell roughly linearly with age, and a significant reduction was already apparent by age roughly 41. Compared with the aged group, the long-lived group had more naive CD4+ T cells, fewer expanded clones and increased TCR diversity, a pattern suggesting age selection. A strong correlation was found between observed TCR beta diversity and the percentage of naive T cells measured by flow cytometry. Estimates of total diversity based on one million sequenced T cells were regarded as lower bounds and as underestimates. Conclusive comparison of naive and antigen-experienced compartments was prevented by the profiling of bulk unsorted PBMCs. The CMV infection status of donors was not known, potentially confounding age-related changes in expanded clonotypes.

Counted from cysteine to phenylalanine, this CDR3 has 16 amino acids. Only CDR3 DNA is held: 48 bases, read in frame from base 1. In the germline V gene (reference sequence), CDR1 corresponds to SGHNT and CDR2 to YYREEE. As regards this clonotype: It has no known antigen specificity. There are no base qualities to consult, and no much larger clone falls within one base.

The approximately 39 donors, aged 6 to 90 years, were systemically healthy Caucasian individuals from Russia. Approximately 10 milliliters of peripheral blood were collected from each donor into EDTA-treated Vacutainer tubes. PBMCs were isolated by Ficoll-Paque density-gradient centrifugation, with at least 6 million obtained per sample. Total RNA was extracted from PBMCs with Trizol reagent, with at least 5 micrograms obtained per sample. For every donor, an aliquot of PBMCs went through flow cytometry to measure the percentages of naive CD45RAhigh/CD27high T cells. Libraries came from 5' RACE. The data were produced on an Illumina HiSeq 2500. A second PCR of about 7 to 12 cycles was run with a J-beta primer mix and a sample-barcoded 5' primer. A unique molecular identifier was introduced onto each TCR beta cDNA molecule by a template-switch 5' adaptor carrying 12 random nucleotides. At least 2.5 million CDR3-containing paired-end reads were obtained from each sample. All of the RNA was converted into first-strand cDNA using the Mint cDNA synthesis kit, with a TRBC-specific oligonucleotide serving as the primer. All cDNA was treated with uracil-DNA glycosylase and then went through a first 18-cycle PCR with the universal primers M1SS and BC2_uni_R. Per the authors' processing: For normalization, 1 million high-quality reads, each with a distinct molecular identifier, were randomly selected from each sample. Instead of being binned into consensus sequences, reads with shared molecular identifiers were discarded. MiTCR, run with a Q25 quality threshold and the strictest error-elimination algorithm, handled CDR3 identification, clonotype clustering and error correction. A nonparametric unseen species model with Euler transformation was used to estimate lower-bound total TCR beta diversity. TCRdb redid the processing of the public reads, applying fastp at Q25 and MiXCR, and retained in-frame beta chains. Records with the same CDR3 protein are collapsed into one entry carrying the most frequent genes and DNA. None of the V and J calls come from the authors' own analysis; TCRdb made them. Across this sample there are hundreds of thousands of distinct CDR3 sequences, with approximately 50% seen only once. The ten largest clones take up roughly 31% of the sample.

Source material: blood. The sequence joins TRBV5-4 to TRBJ2-1, with 7 bases aligning to TRBD1. The DNA matches TRBJ2-7 better at its end, which makes the J call doubtful. The TCR sequence derives from an older woman in good health. The CDR3 has the sequence CASSLGQGISYNEQYF. The DNA sequence reads TGTGCCAGCAGCTTGGGACAGGGAATTTCCTACAATGAGCAGTACTTC.